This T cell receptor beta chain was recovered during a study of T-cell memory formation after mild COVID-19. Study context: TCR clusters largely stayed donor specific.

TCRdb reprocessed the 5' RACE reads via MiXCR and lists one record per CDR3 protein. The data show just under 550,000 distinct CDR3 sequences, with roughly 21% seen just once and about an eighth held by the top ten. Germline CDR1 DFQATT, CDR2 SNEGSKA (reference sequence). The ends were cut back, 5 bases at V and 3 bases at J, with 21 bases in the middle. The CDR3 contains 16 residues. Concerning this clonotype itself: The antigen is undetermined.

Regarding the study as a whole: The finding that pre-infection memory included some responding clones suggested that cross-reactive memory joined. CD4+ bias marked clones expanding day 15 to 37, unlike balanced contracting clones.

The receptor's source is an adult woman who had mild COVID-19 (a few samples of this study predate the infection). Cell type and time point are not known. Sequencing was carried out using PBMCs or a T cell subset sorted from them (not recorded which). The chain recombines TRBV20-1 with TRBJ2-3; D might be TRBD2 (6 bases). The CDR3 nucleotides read TGCAGTGCTCCTCGTCGATACGGGGGAGGAACAGATACGCAGTATTTT. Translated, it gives CSAPRRYGGGTDTQYF.